Here is one T cell receptor beta chain with its context. Its cognate antigen is unknown. The record originates from a study of T cell responses to AZD1222 COVID-19 vaccine. Study-wide context: Researchers grouped second doses given at about 4 or about 12 weeks into one pool. Overall study results and limits: White British people made up most donors, females outnumbered males, and clonal diversity was possibly underestimated. At baseline, just five to seven AZD1222 recipients tested seropositive. CD4 TCRs associated with vaccination spanned spike, dominating at 160-218 and 743-854.

Assay: immunoSEQ multiplex PCR; the TCRdb copy retains only in-frame clones and omits some. The data contain 110,000 to 150,000 clones, about 94% of them singletons. This CDR3 contains 13 residues. Trimming took 4 bases from V and 2 from J, leaving 8 bases between them. CDR1 and CDR2 from the germline V gene are SQVTM and ANQGSEA. The sequencing here drew on peripheral blood, taken on day 0 of AZD1222 vaccination. This rearrangement joins TRBV29-1 to TRBJ2-2, with a tentative D call TRBD1 (5 bases). This TCR was sampled from an adult in good health. The CDR3 loop is CSVVGPNTGELFF. As DNA, the CDR3 is TGCAGCGTTGTGGGGCCCAACACCGGGGAGCTGTTTTTT.